The 29 T cell receptor beta chains listed next were all sequenced from one sample in a study of memory CD4+ T cells and cytomegalovirus serostatus. Assay: immunoSEQ multiplex PCR; the TCRdb copy retains only in-frame clones and omits some. The data show around 88,000 clones, over 70% seen once. Single viable CD3+CD4+CD8-CD45RO+ cells were sorted as the memory CD4+ T cells. Sequenced input: memory CD4+ T cells from blood. The origin of the receptors is an adult in good health and CMV-seropositive.

The chain uses TRBV25-1 and TRBJ1-1; no reliable D call. Germline-derived CDR1 and CDR2 are MGHDK and SYGVNS. The length of the CDR3 is 13 residues. Trimming shortened V by 6 bases and J by 0 bases, and 8 bases separated the two germline ends. DNA of the CDR3: TGTGCCAGCAGCCTCCAGGTGAACACTGAAGCTTTCTTT. It encodes CASSLQVNTEAFF. Filled out from reference TRBV25-1 and TRBJ1-1, the complete variable domain reads EADIYQTPRYLVIGTGKKITLECSQTMGHDKMYWYQQDPGMELHLIHYSYGVNSTEKGDLSSESTVSRIRTEHFPLTLESARPSHTSQYLCASSLQVNTEAFFGQGTRLTVV.

The chain carries TRBV18 and TRBJ2-2; a possible D gene is TRBD2 (5 bases). Trimming left V 2 bases short and J 7 bases short, with 14 bases between. CDR1 is KGHSH, CDR2 LQKENI, per germline. This CDR3 spans 15 amino acids. The CDR3 here is CASSPNSLEGGELFF. The CDR3 DNA follows: TGTGCCAGCTCACCAAACTCCCTCGAGGGCGGGGAGCTGTTTTTT. The variable domain in full, completed from reference TRBV18 and TRBJ2-2, reads NAGVMQNPRHLVRRRGQEARLRCSPMKGHSHVYWYRQLPEEGLKFMVYLQKENIIDESGMPKERFSAEFPKEGPSILRIQQVVRGDSAAYFCASSPNSLEGGELFFGEGSRLTVL.

The CDR3 bases are TGTGCCAGCAGCTTAGCCCAGGGAAACACCATATATTTT. Its translation is CASSLAQGNTIYF. The chain uses TRBV7-9 and TRBJ1-3; the D is unclear. Germline CDR1 and CDR2: SEHNR and FQNEAQ (reference sequence). Trimming took off 0 bases at V and 4 bases at J, with 4 bases between the two ends. The CDR3 is 13 residues long.

This chain links TRBV29-1 with TRBJ2-7; no firm D call. V was shortened by 3 bases and J by 3 bases, with 12 bases between the two germline ends. The CDR3 extends over 13 amino acids. Germline values: CDR1 SQVTM, CDR2 ANQGSEA. This chain's CDR3 is CSVEKVKGYEQYF. The CDR3 DNA is TGCAGCGTTGAGAAGGTAAAAGGCTACGAGCAGTACTTC.

The V call is TRBV6-5, the J call TRBJ2-5; 9 nucleotides match TRBD2. The V gene's germline CDR1 is MNHEY and CDR2 SVGAGI. The V gene end was trimmed by 5 bases and the J gene end by 4 bases; junction bases not matched to a gene: 5. The CDR3 sequence is 14 residues long. CDR3 bases: TGTGCCAGCAGTAGTCTAGCGGGATCAGAGACCCAGTACTTC. Encoded protein: CASSSLAGSETQYF.

This chain connects TRBV6-6 to TRBJ1-2; 8 bases agree with TRBD1. The CDR3 is made up of 14 amino acids. The J segment lost 3 bases and the V segment lost 5 bases, leaving 5 bases of the junction unmatched. Germline V gene sequence: CDR1 MNHNY, CDR2 SVGAGI (reference sequence). The CDR3 DNA reads as TGTGCCAGCAGTACGGGACAGGCGTACTATGGCTACACCTTC. As protein: CASSTGQAYYGYTF.

The CDR3: CASSLRRGSGTEAFF. CDR3 nucleotide sequence: TGTGCCAGCAGTCTTCGACGGGGAAGCGGCACTGAAGCTTTCTTT. The chain carries TRBV19 and TRBJ1-1; D call uncertain. CDR1 and CDR2 (germline): LNHDA, SQIVND (reference sequence). Trimming left V 9 bases short and J 4 bases short, with 21 bases between. The CDR3 loop spans 15 amino acids.

V usage is TRBV6-6 and J usage is TRBJ2-6, with a tentative D call TRBD1 (5 bases). The CDR3 extends over 16 amino acids. Looked up from germline, CDR1 is MNHNY and CDR2 is SVGAGI (reference sequence). V was trimmed by 0 bases and J by 1 base, leaving 7 bases between them. CDR3 in DNA: TGTGCCAGCAGTTACTCCAGGGAATCTGGGGCCAACGTCCTGACTTTC. This translates into CASSYSRESGANVLTF.

The CDR3 DNA reads as TGTGCCAGCAGTGAACCCCCGGGGCGGGAGGGTAGTGAGCAGTTCTTC. Translating it yields CASSEPPGREGSEQFF. The chain carries TRBV25-1 and TRBJ2-1, with 9 bases that match TRBD2. Losses at the gene ends were 2 bases for V and 9 bases for J; bases not matched to a gene: 11. Germline loops: CDR1 MGHDK, CDR2 SYGVNS. The CDR3 has 16 residues.

J is TRBJ2-5 and V is TRBV4-3; the D is unclear. There are 13 residues in the CDR3. The V end lost 0 bases, the J end lost 7 bases, and 9 bases lay between the germline ends. CDR1 and CDR2 from the germline V gene are LGHNA and YSLEER. In DNA, the CDR3 is TGCGCCAGCAGCCAAGATGGGTCGGCGACCCAGTACTTC. As protein: CASSQDGSATQYF.

CDR3 bases: TGTGCCAGCAGCAAAGCAGGGGCAACTAATGAAAAACTGTTTTTT. It codes for CASSKAGATNEKLFF. This rearrangement joins TRBV21-1 to TRBJ1-4; TRBD1, as called in the table, went unchecked against the DNA. TRBV21-1 is recorded as a pseudogene. The CDR3 covers 15 residues.

This chain connects TRBV4-3 to TRBJ1-4; D remains ambiguous. This CDR3 contains 14 residues. Germline assignment: CDR1 LGHNA and CDR2 YSLEER. Trimming shortened V by 0 bases and J by 6 bases, and 8 bases separated the two germline ends. CDR3 region: CASSQDGRDEKLFF. CDR3 in DNA: TGCGCCAGCAGCCAAGATGGAAGGGATGAAAAACTGTTTTTT.

The chain joins TRBV9 to TRBJ2-1; 8 nucleotides match TRBD2. Germline CDR1 reads SGDLS; CDR2 reads YYNGEE. The CDR3 length is 14 residues. The V segment lost 4 bases and the J segment 8 bases; nucleotides outside the gene matches: 8. The CDR3 DNA reads TGTGCCAGCAGCCAGAGCGGGAGTATCGATGAGCAGTTCTTC. This encodes CASSQSGSIDEQFF.

The chain combines TRBV7-9 with TRBJ1-4; D might be TRBD1 (6 bases). Trimming pared 0 bases from V and 5 bases from J, leaving 7 bases between. Germline CDR1 and CDR2: SEHNR and FQNEAQ (reference sequence). CDR3 size: 14 residues. CDR3 sequence (DNA): TGTGCCAGCAGCTTAGCTCAGGGGAATGAAAAACTGTTTTTT. Its translation is CASSLAQGNEKLFF.

This chain links TRBV10-2 with TRBJ1-5, with D unresolved. CDR3 length: 15 amino acids. The germline gives CDR1 WSHSY, CDR2 SAAADI. V shed 4 bases and J shed 4 bases, with 14 bases lying between them. The CDR3 coding sequence is TGCGCCAGCAGTGTTGGGTTCGCGGGGAATCAGCCCCAGCATTTT. It yields the protein CASSVGFAGNQPQHF.

The chain employs TRBV2 and TRBJ2-4; TRBD1 agrees at 7 bases. Unmatched junction bases numbered 5, after V lost 7 bases and J lost 11 bases. This CDR3 region has 11 residues. Germline CDR1 and CDR2: SNHLY and FYNNEI. CDR3 nucleotide sequence: TGTGCCAGCACCACCGACAGGGTTCAGTACTTC. It codes for CASTTDRVQYF.

The chain uses TRBV28 and TRBJ2-5, with TRBD2 matching over 13 bases. Germline CDR1 MDHEN, CDR2 SYDVKM. V shed 7 bases, J shed 7 bases, and the junction held 18 bases outside the gene matches. This CDR3 region has 18 residues. In nucleotides, the CDR3 is TGTGCCAGCAATCCCCGCCGGGGACTAGCGGGACCCATGGGGACCCAGTACTTC. Its protein product is CASNPRRGLAGPMGTQYF.

The rearrangement links TRBV9 to TRBJ2-1, with 7 bases lining up with TRBD1. Germline values: CDR1 SGDLS, CDR2 YYNGEE. V lost 3 bases to trimming and J lost 5 bases; unmatched junction nucleotides: 8. CDR3 length: 15 residues. The CDR3 loop is CASSGTGQPHNEQFF. The CDR3, as DNA: TGTGCCAGCAGCGGAACGGGACAGCCCCACAATGAGCAGTTCTTC.

The chain recombines TRBV27 with TRBJ2-7; 13 bases align to TRBD2. The CDR3 is made up of 15 amino acids. Germline CDR1 is MNHEY and CDR2 is SMNVEV (reference sequence). The V segment lost 5 bases and the J segment 2 bases; nucleotides outside the gene matches: 3. The CDR3 sequence: CASSRLAGGPYEQYF. The DNA of the CDR3 is TGTGCCAGCAGTAGACTAGCGGGAGGCCCCTACGAGCAGTACTTC.

J is TRBJ2-7 and V is TRBV18; 9 bases align to TRBD1. The germline gives CDR1 KGHSH, CDR2 LQKENI. V trimming: 5 bases; J trimming: 3 bases; junction bases outside the gene matches: 5. The CDR3 contains 14 residues. CDR3 coding DNA: TGTGCCAGCTCAGGTCGACAGGGGGTCTACGAGCAGTACTTC. This translates into CASSGRQGVYEQYF.

This clone was seen more than once but under ten times. V is TRBV5-6 and J is TRBJ2-3; unclear D gene. The CDR3 is made up of 15 amino acids. With 3 bases removed from V and 1 base from J, the gap between germline ends came to 12 bases. Germline-derived CDR1 and CDR2 are SGHDT and YYEEEE. The CDR3 loop reads CASSSPERGTDTQYF. CDR3 DNA: TGTGCCAGCAGCTCTCCCGAGAGAGGCACAGATACGCAGTATTTT.

The chain recombines TRBV7-3 with TRBJ2-1; no definite D call. This CDR3 has 13 amino acids. Germline V gives CDR1 SGHTA, CDR2 FQGTGA. The V end lost 9 bases, the J end lost 0 bases, and 9 bases lay between the germline ends. The CDR3 nucleotides read TGTGCCAGTGCTATTGGCTCCTACAATGAGCAGTTCTTC. Amino acid sequence: CASAIGSYNEQFF. Using reference TRBV7-3 and TRBJ2-1 for the parts outside the CDR3, the full variable domain is GAGVSQTPSNKVTEKGKYVELRCDPISGHTALYWYRQSLGQGPEFLIYFQGTGAADDSGLPNDRFFAVRPEGSVSTLKIQRTERGDSAVYLCASAIGSYNEQFFGPGTRLTVL.

The chain employs TRBV7-8 and TRBJ2-2; possibly TRBD1 for D (5 bases). Germline values: CDR1 SGHVS, CDR2 FQNEAQ. The V and J ends lost 5 bases and 0 bases respectively, with 13 bases between them. There are 16 residues in the CDR3. The CDR3 region has the DNA TGTGCCAGCAGCCCCGCCGCGACAGCGAACACCGGGGAGCTGTTTTTT. Protein sequence: CASSPAATANTGELFF.

The V call is TRBV6-6, the J call TRBJ1-1; no definite D call. V was pared by 6 bases and J by 2 bases, with 13 bases between. Germline-derived CDR1 and CDR2 are MNHNY and SVGAGI (reference sequence). The CDR3 loop spans 14 amino acids. The CDR3 coding sequence is TGTGCCAGCAGGTTGGGCGTGGGCAACACTGAAGCTTTCTTT. Residues: CASRLGVGNTEAFF.

V and J are TRBV7-9 and TRBJ1-1; D not certain. V shed 7 bases and J shed 0 bases, with 9 bases lying between them. The V gene's germline CDR1 is SEHNR and CDR2 FQNEAQ (reference sequence). CDR3 length equals 13 residues. CDR3 DNA sequence: TGTGCCAGCACCCCTTTTGTGAACACTGAAGCTTTCTTT. Translating gives CASTPFVNTEAFF.

The rearrangement joins TRBV6-1 to TRBJ1-1; D not resolved. Germline V gene lookup returns CDR1 MNHNS and CDR2 SASEGT. This CDR3 contains 14 residues. Between the trimmed V and J ends, which lost 3 bases and 1 base, there was a span of 9 bases. The CDR3 loop reads CASSERRGNTEAFF. Here the CDR3 DNA reads TGTGCCAGCAGTGAGAGACGGGGGAACACTGAAGCTTTCTTT.

This chain connects TRBV28 to TRBJ2-7; 10 bases map to TRBD2. CDR3 size: 16 residues. Germline values: CDR1 MDHEN, CDR2 SYDVKM. Unmatched junction bases numbered 10, after V lost 5 bases and J lost 3 bases. CDR3 sequence (DNA): TGTGCCAGCAGTCAGACTAGCGGGCCACTAATCTACGAGCAGTACTTC. Translation gives CASSQTSGPLIYEQYF.

This chain joins TRBV19 and TRBJ2-7; possibly TRBD2 for D (6 bases). Germline values: CDR1 LNHDA, CDR2 SQIVND (reference sequence). The V and J ends lost 5 bases and 8 bases respectively, with 16 bases between them. This CDR3 has 13 amino acids. The DNA of the CDR3 is TGTGCCAGTAGTCAGGAGGGATTGGCGCAGCAGTACTTC. Amino acid sequence: CASSQEGLAQQYF.

The rearrangement uses TRBV7-2 and TRBJ2-1; weak D call: TRBD2 (5 bases). The CDR3 has 16 amino acids. V was cut by 5 bases and J by 0 bases, with 14 bases left in between. CDR1 and CDR2 (germline): SGHTA, FQGNSA. This chain's CDR3 is CASSPTTSTSYNEQFF. The CDR3, as DNA: TGTGCCAGCAGCCCAACTACTAGTACCTCCTACAATGAGCAGTTCTTC.